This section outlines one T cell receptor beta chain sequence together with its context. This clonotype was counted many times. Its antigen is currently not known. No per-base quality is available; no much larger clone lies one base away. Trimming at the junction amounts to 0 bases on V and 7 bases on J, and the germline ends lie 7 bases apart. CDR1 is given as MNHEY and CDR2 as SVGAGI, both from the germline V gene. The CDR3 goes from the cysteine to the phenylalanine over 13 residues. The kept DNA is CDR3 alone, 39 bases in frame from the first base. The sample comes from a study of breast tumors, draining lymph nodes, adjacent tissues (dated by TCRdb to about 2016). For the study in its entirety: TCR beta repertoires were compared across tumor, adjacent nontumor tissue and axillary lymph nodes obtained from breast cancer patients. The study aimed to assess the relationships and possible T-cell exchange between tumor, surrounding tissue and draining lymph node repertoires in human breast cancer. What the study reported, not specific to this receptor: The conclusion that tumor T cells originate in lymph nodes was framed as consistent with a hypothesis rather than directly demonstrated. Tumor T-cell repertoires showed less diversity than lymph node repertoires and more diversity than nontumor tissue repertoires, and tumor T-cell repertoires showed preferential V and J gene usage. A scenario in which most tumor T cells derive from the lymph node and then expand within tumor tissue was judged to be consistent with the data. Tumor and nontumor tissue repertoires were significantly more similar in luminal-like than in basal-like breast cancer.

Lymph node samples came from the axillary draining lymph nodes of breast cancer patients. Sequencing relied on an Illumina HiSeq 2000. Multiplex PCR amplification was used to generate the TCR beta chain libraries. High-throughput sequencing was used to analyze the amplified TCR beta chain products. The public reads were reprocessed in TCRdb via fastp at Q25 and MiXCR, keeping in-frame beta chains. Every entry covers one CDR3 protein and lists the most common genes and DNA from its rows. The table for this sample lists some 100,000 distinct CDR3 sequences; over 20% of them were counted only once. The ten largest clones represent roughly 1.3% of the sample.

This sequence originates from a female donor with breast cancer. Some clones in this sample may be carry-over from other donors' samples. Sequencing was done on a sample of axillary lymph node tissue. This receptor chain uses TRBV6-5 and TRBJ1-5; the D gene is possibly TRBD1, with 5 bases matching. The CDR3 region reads CASSYSWGQPQHF. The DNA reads TGTGCCAGCAGTTACTCGTGGGGGCAGCCCCAGCATTTT.